This TCR beta chain was documented in a study of CD8 T cells in Susac syndrome. Study-wide points: The study admitted that it had a relatively small number of individuals in its TCR sequencing and HLA analysis.

With respect to this clonotype: Its antigen is not identified.

Random hexamers primed reverse transcription of about 0.45 to 1 ug RNA. Using its own MiXCR run on the immunoSEQ multiplex PCR reads, TCRdb lists one record per CDR3 protein. The table has about 200,000 distinct CDR3 sequences, 85% to 95% seen once. CDR1 is LGHDT, CDR2 YNNKEL, per germline (reference sequence). This CDR3 is 15 amino acids long. Unmatched junction bases numbered 3, after V lost 4 bases and J lost 4 bases. The sequencing input was CD4+ T cells from PBMCs. The TCR was taken from a human donor in good health. V gene TRBV3-1 combines with J gene TRBJ2-7, with 14 bases aligning to TRBD2. The CDR3 nucleotides are TGTGCCAGCAGCCTCGGACTAGCGGGGGGATACGAGCAGTACTTC. As protein: CASSLGLAGGYEQYF.